The T cell receptor (beta chain) described here comes from a study of shared clonotypes between healthy human individuals. Study details: Participating donors consisted of a couple of women and a few men aged 18 to 49. Three plates were used per donor for CD4 naive, three for CD4 memory, two for CD8 naive and one for CD8 memory.

In the study's own analysis: ImmunoSEQ gave junction-only sequences without quality scores, so filtering differed. TCRdb's table, derived via immunoSEQ multiplex PCR, lists solely in-frame clones and lacks some. Clone size and V and J calls were adopted from that table, with D and trimming inferred from the DNA. The sample gives roughly 760,000 clones, under 80% of which show up once; over 1.5% is in the top ten. Naive CD45RA+ and memory CD45RA-negative subsets were split from CD4+ cells. This CDR3 has 15 amino acids. Looked up from germline, CDR1 is SGHAT and CDR2 is FQNNGV. V lost 5 bases to trimming and J lost 5 bases; unmatched junction nucleotides: 9.

The rearrangement uses TRBV11-2 and TRBJ2-5, with 9 nucleotides matching TRBD1. This sequence originates from a woman in her 30s in good health. Sequenced material: memory CD4+ T cells sorted from blood. Specified subset: CD45RA-negative fraction. CDR3 amino acids: CASSVGTGLGETQYF. The CDR3 DNA reads TGTGCCAGCAGCGTAGGGACAGGGCTCGGGGAGACCCAGTACTTC.